The rows below give T cell receptor beta chains drawn from one sample of a study of preoperative IRX-2 immunotherapy in early breast cancer. Sequencing used immunoSEQ multiplex PCR; TCRdb keeps in-frame clones, though not all of them. The data show roughly 42,000 clones, with 60% to 85% seen just once and roughly 1.2% held by the top ten. Sequencing was performed on tumor tissue, taken after IRX-2 immunotherapy. The origin of the receptors is a human donor with breast cancer. Each CDR3 is given with its conserved first and last residue. Fields, in order: J gene, D gene, clone size, V gene, CDR3 protein, CDR3 DNA. A D gene is named only where the DNA matches it firmly. Size tells how often a clone was seen (once, few, many) or the class of an expanded clone, and some rows leave it out.

>TRBJ2-7|NA|NA|TRBV5-1
CASLDSPGQFYEQYF
TGCGCCAGCCTCGACAGCCCCGGGCAGTTCTACGAGCAGTACTTC
>TRBJ2-1|NA|few|TRBV7-6
CASSLGGAGARDVFF
TGTGCCAGCAGCTTAGGAGGTGCGGGGGCCAGGGATGTGTTCTTC
>TRBJ2-5|TRBD2|NA|TRBV10-2
CASRGHLAGETQYF
TGCGCCAGCAGGGGCCACCTAGCGGGGGAGACCCAGTACTTC
>TRBJ2-5|TRBD1|NA|TRBV28
CASRGQGVETQYF
TGTGCCAGCAGAGGACAGGGAGTAGAGACCCAGTACTTC
>TRBJ2-7|NA|NA|TRBV6-8
CASHEVTSYEQYF
TGTGCCAGTCACGAGGTAACGTCCTACGAGCAGTACTTC
>TRBJ2-5|TRBD1|NA|TRBV29-1
CSVWTGQETQYF
TGCAGCGTTTGGACAGGGCAAGAGACCCAGTACTTC
>TRBJ2-3|TRBD2|NA|TRBV6-9
CASSYMGLAGVGSTDTQYF
TGTGCCAGCAGTTACATGGGACTAGCGGGAGTCGGAAGCACAGATACGCAGTATTTT
>TRBJ2-1|NA|NA|TRBV5-1
CASSLGDRGSIAGDEQFF
TGCGCCAGCAGCTTGGGGGACAGGGGCTCTATAGCGGGGGATGAGCAGTTCTTC
>TRBJ1-4|NA|NA|TRBV2
CASHGSGVGEKLFF
TGTGCCAGCCATGGGTCAGGGGTAGGGGAAAAACTGTTTTTT
>TRBJ1-5|NA|NA|TRBV29-1
CSVSTVSGGPQHF
TGCAGCGTTTCCACAGTTAGCGGGGGACCCCAGCATTTT
>TRBJ2-7|NA|once|TRBV29-1
CSVEWGGPPYEQYF
TGCAGCGTTGAGTGGGGTGGACCCCCCTACGAGCAGTACTTC
>TRBJ2-1|NA|NA|TRBV5-1
CASSLDGGSYNEQFF
TGCGCCAGCAGCTTGGATGGGGGGTCCTACAATGAGCAGTTCTTC
>TRBJ1-5|TRBD1|NA|TRBV6-8
CASTRGQGNQPQHF
TGTGCCAGCACGAGAGGACAGGGTAATCAGCCCCAGCATTTT
>TRBJ1-5|TRBD1|NA|TRBV7-6
CASSLATGGEGQPQHF
TGTGCCAGCAGCTTGGCAACAGGGGGCGAGGGTCAGCCCCAGCATTTT
>TRBJ1-2|NA|NA|TRBV19
CASRAQQVNYGYTF
TGTGCCAGTAGAGCCCAACAGGTTAACTATGGCTACACCTTC
>TRBJ1-3|NA|NA|TRBV6-8
CAISGPIAAQSSGNTIYF
TGTGCCATCAGTGGACCAATTGCAGCCCAGAGCTCTGGAAACACCATATATTTT
>TRBJ2-7|TRBD1|NA|TRBV6-8
CASRPGQEYYEQYF
TGTGCCAGCAGGCCGGGACAGGAATACTACGAGCAGTACTTC
>TRBJ2-2|TRBD1|NA|TRBV19
CASSRTGWLFF
TGTGCCAGTAGTCGGACAGGGTGGCTGTTTTTT
>TRBJ1-2|TRBD1|NA|TRBV19
CASKRGQTERYYGYTF
TGTGCCAGTAAGCGGGGACAGACCGAACGCTACTATGGCTACACCTTC
>TRBJ2-6|NA|once|TRBV7-1
CASSLAPVPGANVLTF
TGTGCCAGCAGCTTAGCCCCCGTCCCAGGGGCCAACGTCCTGACTTTC
>TRBJ1-1|NA|few|TRBV6-8
CASRDTGRAGAFF
TGTGCCAGCAGGGATACAGGGAGGGCGGGAGCTTTCTTT
>TRBJ1-2|NA|few|TRBV19
CASSMTSNYGYTF
TGTGCCAGTAGTATGACATCTAACTATGGCTACACCTTC
>TRBJ1-3|NA|few|TRBV10-2
CASSEQGFGNTIYF
TGCGCCAGCAGTGAACAGGGTTTTGGGAACACCATATATTTT
>TRBJ1-6|NA|NA|TRBV19
CASFSPGDRNSPLHF
TGTGCCAGCTTCTCGCCGGGGGACCGAAATTCACCCCTCCACTTT
>TRBJ2-7|NA|NA|TRBV28
CASSPLDSYEQYF
TGTGCCAGCAGTCCCCTGGACTCCTACGAGCAGTACTTC
>TRBJ2-1|TRBD1|NA|TRBV29-1
CSVHHLQGQEQFF
TGCAGCGTACACCATCTACAGGGGCAAGAGCAGTTCTTC
>TRBJ2-1|NA|NA|TRBV9
CASSELGAREQFF
TGTGCCAGCAGTGAACTTGGGGCAAGGGAGCAGTTCTTC
>TRBJ1-3|NA|NA|TRBV5-1
CASSLWPQGTGNTIYF
TGCGCCAGCAGCTTGTGGCCCCAGGGTACTGGAAACACCATATATTTT
>TRBJ2-2|NA|NA|TRBV5-1
CASSTTVPDTGELFF
TGCGCCAGCAGCACTACCGTCCCGGATACCGGGGAGCTGTTTTTT
>TRBJ2-3|NA|NA|TRBV29-1
CSVGSSTDTQYF
TGCAGCGTTGGGAGCAGCACAGATACGCAGTATTTT
>TRBJ1-1|NA|once|TRBV7-2
CASSSDMNTEAFF
TGTGCCAGCAGCTCGGACATGAACACTGAAGCTTTCTTT
>TRBJ1-1|NA|NA|TRBV18
CASGYRAPGNTEAFF
TGTGCCAGCGGTTACAGGGCACCGGGAAACACTGAAGCTTTCTTT
>TRBJ1-5|NA|few|TRBV11-3
CASSKRTDSNQPQHF
TGTGCCAGCAGCAAGCGGACGGATAGCAATCAGCCCCAGCATTTT
>TRBJ2-5|TRBD2|NA|TRBV19
CASSAGTSGSETQYF
TGTGCCAGTAGTGCCGGGACTAGCGGGAGCGAGACCCAGTACTTC
>TRBJ2-1|TRBD2|NA|TRBV6-7
CASRGGTTDEQFF
TGTGCCAGCAGAGGAGGGACTACCGATGAGCAGTTCTTC
>TRBJ2-2|TRBD1|once|TRBV28
CASSLLDRGNTGELFF
TGTGCCAGCAGTTTATTGGACAGGGGGAACACCGGGGAGCTGTTTTTT
>TRBJ2-7|NA|NA|TRBV28
CASNLSGAYEQYF
TGTGCCAGCAACTTGTCGGGGGCCTACGAGCAGTACTTC
>TRBJ1-4|NA|NA|TRBV1
CASSHGQGDEKLFF
TGCGCCAGCAGCCACGGACAGGGCGATGAAAAACTGTTTTTT
>TRBJ2-7|TRBD1|NA|TRBV6-8
CASRNPGTGDPYEQYF
TGTGCCAGCAGGAACCCCGGGACAGGGGATCCCTACGAGCAGTACTTC
>TRBJ2-7|TRBD2|NA|TRBV11-3
CASSDLLTSGQYEQYF
TGTGCCAGCAGCGACCTCCTGACTAGCGGACAATACGAGCAGTACTTC
>TRBJ1-2|TRBD1|NA|TRBV6-7
CASSDRVIDGYTF
TGTGCCAGCAGTGACAGGGTTATAGATGGCTACACCTTC